These T cell receptor beta chains were read from a single sample in a study of blood T cell repertoires in COVID-19. Generated by immunoSEQ multiplex PCR, the TCRdb table keeps only in-frame clones and is missing some. This table holds around 200,000 clones, roughly 90% found once. The sequenced sample was peripheral blood. The origin of the receptors is a man aged 35 to 55 with acute or convalescent COVID-19. CDR3s include the opening cysteine and the closing phenylalanine or tryptophan. Fields, in order: D gene, J gene, V gene, CDR3 protein, CDR3 DNA. The D gene is left open where the match is weak.

D: TRBD1; J: TRBJ1-1; V: TRBV5-1; CDR3: CASSIDRGNTEAFF; DNA: TGCGCCAGCAGCATCGACAGGGGGAACACTGAAGCTTTCTTT
D: -; J: TRBJ1-1; V: TRBV4-1; CDR3: CASSQVQSAYEAFF; DNA: TGCGCCAGCAGCCAAGTTCAGAGCGCTTATGAAGCTTTCTTT
D: TRBD1; J: TRBJ1-1; V: TRBV6-1; CDR3: CASSLWGTGATEAFF; DNA: TGTGCCAGCAGCCTGTGGGGGACAGGGGCCACTGAAGCTTTCTTT
D: TRBD1; J: TRBJ2-1; V: TRBV3-1/TRBV3-2; CDR3: CASSTDGDRGDNEQFF; DNA: TGTGCCAGCAGCACAGACGGAGACAGGGGAGACAATGAGCAGTTCTTC
D: TRBD2; J: TRBJ2-5; V: TRBV2; CDR3: CASSAPQTGGTSGGARETQYF; DNA: TGTGCCAGCAGTGCCCCCCAAACAGGGGGGACTAGCGGGGGGGCCCGAGAGACCCAGTACTTC
D: TRBD1; J: TRBJ1-4; V: TRBV5-3; CDR3: CARSSHRGYGANEKLFF; DNA: TGTGCCAGAAGCTCGCACAGGGGCTACGGGGCTAATGAAAAACTGTTTTTT
D: -; J: TRBJ2-7; V: TRBV12-5; CDR3: CASGLDRSYEQYF; DNA: TGTGCTAGTGGTTTGGACAGATCCTACGAGCAGTACTTC
D: TRBD1; J: TRBJ1-6; V: TRBV11-2; CDR3: CASSLEVRGSSYNSPLHF; DNA: TGTGCCAGCAGCTTAGAGGTCAGGGGGAGCTCCTATAATTCACCCCTCCACTTT
D: TRBD1; J: TRBJ2-5; V: TRBV19; CDR3: CASRTQGAGETQYF; DNA: TGTGCCAGTAGGACGCAGGGGGCAGGGGAGACCCAGTACTTC
D: TRBD1; J: TRBJ1-2; V: TRBV9; CDR3: CASSATGGPAGYTF; DNA: TGTGCCAGCAGCGCGACAGGGGGCCCGGCTGGCTACACCTTC
D: -; J: TRBJ2-7; V: TRBV5-1; CDR3: CASSLAKEGLGSYGQYF; DNA: TGCGCCAGCAGCTTGGCCAAGGAGGGGCTTGGCTCCTACGGGCAGTACTTC
D: -; J: TRBJ2-2; V: TRBV30; CDR3: CAWSRAGANTGELFF; DNA: TGTGCCTGGAGTAGAGCCGGGGCGAACACCGGGGAGCTGTTTTTT
D: TRBD1; J: TRBJ2-6; V: TRBV11-2; CDR3: CASSQLGQGASGGANVLTF; DNA: TGTGCCAGCAGCCAACTGGGACAGGGGGCAAGTGGTGGGGCCAACGTCCTGACTTTC
D: -; J: TRBJ2-5; V: TRBV5-1; CDR3: CASSLPGETQYF; DNA: TGCGCCAGCAGCTTGCCAGGGGAGACCCAGTACTTC
D: -; J: TRBJ2-2; V: TRBV9; CDR3: CASSVDSSGELFF; DNA: TGTGCCAGCAGCGTAGATAGCTCCGGGGAGCTGTTTTTT
D: TRBD2; J: TRBJ2-1; V: TRBV7-7; CDR3: CASSSAGGPTNEQFF; DNA: TGTGCCAGCAGCTCCGCGGGGGGGCCTACCAATGAGCAGTTCTTC